This T cell receptor beta chain was found in a study of cytomegalovirus exposure and HLA in healthy donors. As for the study in general: Researchers previously reported finding 90 million to 120 million unique TCR beta sequences from roughly 200 million T cells. Study-wide points: Later analysis showed TCR association rates varying by HLA locus, highest for DRB1 and lowest for HLA-C. Analyses of presence and absence presupposed an approximately uniform sequencing depth across donors. Whilst most TCR sequences proved rare, a subset of public TCRs occurred across many donors.

This clone was recorded a few times. What it binds is unknown. PCR was performed using 60 Vbeta and 13 Jbeta primers. Produced via immunoSEQ multiplex PCR; TCRdb's table is partial and in-frame only. The data show 150,000 to 200,000 clones, around 81% seen once. CDR3 length equals 16 residues. In germline, CDR1 is MGHRA, CDR2 YSYEKL. V trimming: 4 bases; J trimming: 5 bases; junction bases outside the gene matches: 6. V gene TRBV4-1 combines with J gene TRBJ2-4, with 12 bases fitting TRBD2. Sample: PBMCs. The TCR comes from a woman in her twenties or thirties in good health and CMV-seronegative. The CDR3 nucleotides are TGCGCCAGCAGCCCGATAGGACTAGCGGGGCAAAACATTCAGTACTTC. Translating gives CASSPIGLAGQNIQYF.